Following are 21 T cell receptor beta chains from one sample sequenced in a study of Graves' ophthalmopathy and Graves' hyperthyroidism. Amplification of the TCR beta CDR3 regions used RNA transcripts (as template). First-round RT-PCR with HTBI primers preceded a second-round multiplex PCR. TCRdb fed the multiplex PCR reads into MiXCR, producing one record per CDR3 protein. The sample consists of more than 300,000 distinct CDR3 sequences, about 17% of them appearing once. The sample was peripheral blood. The receptors here all came from an adult woman with stable Graves' hyperthyroidism.

In this sample, this clonotype turned up once. This chain's CDR3 is CATSDARDSSYEQYF. The CDR3 nucleotides read TGTGCCACCAGTGATGCCCGGGACAGTTCCTACGAGCAGTACTTC. The rearrangement links TRBV24-1 to TRBJ2-7, with 7 positions matching TRBD1. From germline, CDR1 is KGHDR and CDR2 SFDVKD. Trimming removed 3 bases from V and 1 base from J; junction bases left unmatched: 5. This CDR3 region has 15 residues.

This chain connects TRBV12-3 or TRBV12-4 to TRBJ1-6, with D perhaps matching TRBD1 (6 bases). Trimming shortened V by 3 bases and J by 9 bases, and 15 bases separated the two germline ends. CDR3 size: 15 residues. CDR3 sequence (DNA): TGTGCCAGCAGTTTTAGCGGCAGGGGAATTTCACCCCTCCACTTT. Translated, it gives CASSFSGRGISPLHF.

This clonotype was seen repeatedly, ten times or more. This may arise from a read error, as a much more abundant clone is one base away. The chain couples TRBV27 to TRBJ1-6; D gene unclear. CDR1 MNHEY and CDR2 SMNVEV come from the germline V gene (reference sequence). The CDR3 runs to 14 residues. V was shortened by 5 bases and J by 0 bases, with 5 bases between the two germline ends. The CDR3 DNA sequence: TGTGCCAGCAGTCAGAGCTCCTATAATTCACCCCTCCACTTT. It yields the protein CASSQSSYNSPLHF.

The rearrangement joins TRBV20-1 to TRBJ2-7; D gene unclear. Trimming removed 1 base at V and 7 bases at J, with 14 bases between. The CDR3 runs 13 residues. Germline CDR1 is DFQATT and CDR2 is SNEGSKA (reference sequence). The CDR3 DNA reads TGCAGTGCTAGAGTTCCCAGGCTGGGGGAGCAGTACTTC. Translation: CSARVPRLGEQYF.

Many counts were recorded for this clonotype. The V gene is TRBV20-1, the J gene TRBJ2-5, with TRBD1 identical over 12 bases. This CDR3 spans 16 amino acids. V lost 0 bases to trimming and J lost 4 bases; unmatched junction nucleotides: 6. CDR1 and CDR2 (germline): DFQATT, SNEGSKA (reference sequence). The CDR3 DNA sequence: TGCAGTGCTAGAGATCCCGGGACAGGGGGCCGAGAGACCCAGTACTTC. Amino acids: CSARDPGTGGRETQYF.

In this sample, this clonotype turned up many times. The rearrangement joins TRBV27 to TRBJ2-3; D is ambiguous. This CDR3 has 12 amino acids. Germline loops: CDR1 MNHEY, CDR2 SMNVEV (reference sequence). Trimming stripped 6 bases from V and 4 bases from J, with 8 bases between. The CDR3: CASSSSADTQYF. As DNA, the CDR3 is TGTGCCAGCAGCTCCAGTGCAGATACGCAGTATTTT.

The chain is built from TRBV6-1 and TRBJ2-3; D may be TRBD1 (6 bases). The CDR3 has 15 residues. The germline V and J ends were trimmed by 5 bases and 4 bases, with 16 bases remaining between them. Germline V gene lookup returns CDR1 MNHNS and CDR2 SASEGT. CDR3 DNA sequence: TGTGCCAGCAGTCCTGAAGGGGGTGCGGCAGATACGCAGTATTTT. This gives the protein CASSPEGGAADTQYF.

This clonotype was seen many times. The rearrangement links TRBV28 to TRBJ1-5; TRBD1 aligns across 7 bases. The junction had 7 bases not matched to a gene; V was cut back by 3 bases and J by 2 bases. The germline V gene has CDR1 MDHEN and CDR2 SYDVKM. The CDR3 has 16 residues. CDR3 residues: CASSFPDRDGNQPQHF. Written as DNA, the CDR3 is TGTGCCAGCAGTTTTCCCGACAGGGATGGCAATCAGCCCCAGCATTTT. The full variable domain, rest sourced from reference TRBV28 and TRBJ1-5, is DVKVTQSSRYLVKRTGEKVFLECVQDMDHENMFWYRQDPGLGLRLIYFSYDVKMKEKGDIPEGYSVSREKKERFSLILESASTNQTSMYLCASSFPDRDGNQPQHFGDGTRLSIL.

This clonotype was found many times. Compared with germline, one end of the junction differs, possibly owing to a read error. This sequence joins TRBV6-2 or TRBV6-3 and TRBJ2-4, with 10 bases that match TRBD2. The germline CDR1 and CDR2 sequences are MNHEY and SVGEGT. The length of the CDR3 is 15 residues. CDR3 sequence (DNA): TGTGCCAGCAGTTATTCTAGCGGGAGCTGGGACATTAAGTACTTC. Its translation: CASSYSSGSWDIKYF.

This clonotype has a count of ten or more. The chain is built from TRBV20-1 and TRBJ1-3; D is undetermined. The ends were cut back, 4 bases at V and 0 bases at J, with 10 bases in the middle. CDR1 is DFQATT and CDR2 is SNEGSKA in the germline V gene (reference sequence). This CDR3 is built from 14 residues. The CDR3 loop is CSANHRSSGNTIYF. CDR3 coding DNA: TGCAGTGCTAATCATCGCAGCTCTGGAAACACCATATATTTT.

This clonotype was observed a few times. The V gene is TRBV5-1, the J gene TRBJ2-5; D may be TRBD1 (6 bases). Germline loops: CDR1 SGHRS, CDR2 YFSETQ. V was pared by 1 base and J by 5 bases, with 9 bases between. The CDR3 has 13 amino acids. The CDR3 nucleotides read TGCGCCAGCAGCTTGATTAGGGGGGAGACCCAGTACTTC. Its protein is CASSLIRGETQYF.

Ten or more counts support this clonotype. This chain uses TRBV10-3 with TRBJ1-1; TRBD1 might be the D (5 bases). The CDR3 sequence is 14 residues long. Trimming cost V 10 bases and J 3 bases, with 18 bases left between them. The germline V gene encodes CDR1 ENHRY and CDR2 SYGVKD. The DNA for the CDR3 is TGTGCCACATCGAGAGGGGCCGGGGACACTGAAGCTTTCTTT. Translation gives CATSRGAGDTEAFF.

The CDR3 nucleotides read TGTGCCAGCAGAACATATAGCGGGACCGAGGGGGAGACCCAGTACTTC. Protein: CASRTYSGTEGETQYF. The chain combines TRBV6-1 with TRBJ2-5; 8 positions agree with TRBD2. With V trimmed by 6 bases and J by 5 bases, 14 bases remained unmatched. CDR3 length: 16 residues. CDR1 and CDR2 from the germline V gene are MNHNS and SASEGT.

This clonotype was detected many times. Lacking the conserved final phenylalanine or tryptophan, this CDR3 likely reflects a read error. The chain carries TRBV6-1 and TRBJ2-7, with 11 bases fitting TRBD2. V lost 6 bases to trimming and J lost 4 bases; unmatched junction nucleotides: 8. The CDR3 length is 15 residues. CDR1 MNHNS and CDR2 SASEGT come from the germline V gene. The CDR3 nucleotides read TGTGCCAGCAGAGACACTAGCGGGAGTCAGTACGAGCAGTACCTC. Translated, it gives CASRDTSGSQYEQYL.

This clonotype was seen a few times. Just one base apart from a much larger clone, this may be a read error. The chain carries TRBV15 and TRBJ1-6; TRBD1 agrees at 10 bases. Germline loops: CDR1 LNHNV, CDR2 YYDKDF (reference sequence). CDR3 length equals 15 residues. DNA of the CDR3: TGTGCCACCAGCAGAGAAGACAGGGGGCTGTCACACCTCCACTTT. Translated: CATSREDRGLSHLHF.

In its sample, this clonotype was seen many times. The chain has TRBV20-1 and TRBJ2-7; 9 bases align to TRBD2. The CDR3 covers 15 residues. CDR1 and CDR2 (germline): DFQATT, SNEGSKA (reference sequence). Trimming took 5 bases from V and 0 from J; bases not matched to a gene: 8. The CDR3 region has the DNA TGCAGTGCTCACCTCGGCGGGAGGGTCTCCTACGAGCAGTACTTC. Protein: CSAHLGGRVSYEQYF.

This clonotype occurred many times. The chain links TRBV29-1 to TRBJ1-1; D is unresolved. The CDR3 runs to 15 residues. The V gene lost 0 bases and the J gene lost 0 bases, with 11 bases spanning the gap. Germline loops: CDR1 SQVTM, CDR2 ANQGSEA. The CDR3 is CSVEDQRSMNTEAFF. The DNA for the CDR3 is TGCAGCGTTGAAGATCAACGAAGCATGAACACTGAAGCTTTCTTT.

At least ten counts were recorded for this clonotype. V is TRBV28 and J is TRBJ2-7, with TRBD2 matching over 10 bases. J was trimmed by 7 bases and V by 6 bases; bases with no gene match: 6. The CDR3 has 13 amino acids. CDR1 is MDHEN and CDR2 is SYDVKM in the germline V gene. This CDR3 is CASRVAGGREQYF. The CDR3 nucleotides are TGTGCCAGCAGGGTAGCGGGAGGTAGGGAGCAGTACTTC.

This clonotype was found many times. The chain employs TRBV25-1 and TRBJ2-5; possibly TRBD2 for D (5 bases). Trimming stripped 1 base from V and 5 bases from J, with 20 bases between. CDR1 is MGHDK and CDR2 is SYGVNS in the germline V gene. The CDR3 consists of 17 residues. The CDR3 loop reads CASSESLRVEASETQYF. The DNA for the CDR3 is TGTGCCAGCAGTGAATCCCTGCGGGTGGAGGCTTCGGAGACCCAGTACTTC.

Ten or more counts support this clonotype. The rearrangement joins TRBV28 to TRBJ2-5; D call uncertain. Trimming shortened V by 1 base and J by 5 bases, and 14 bases separated the two germline ends. In germline, CDR1 is MDHEN, CDR2 SYDVKM. This CDR3 spans 15 amino acids. CDR3 nucleotides: TGTGCCAGCAGTTTATCCCGGTCTTTGCGGGAGACCCAGTACTTC. This translates into CASSLSRSLRETQYF.

The J gene is TRBJ2-5, the V gene TRBV6-2 or TRBV6-3; no definite D call. This CDR3 contains 15 residues. V was pared by 6 bases and J by 1 base, with 15 bases between. CDR1 MNHEY and CDR2 SVGEGT come from the germline V gene. The DNA for the CDR3 is TGTGCCAGCAGACCACGCTTTCGTTCCCAAGAGACCCAGTACTTC. This gives the protein CASRPRFRSQETQYF.